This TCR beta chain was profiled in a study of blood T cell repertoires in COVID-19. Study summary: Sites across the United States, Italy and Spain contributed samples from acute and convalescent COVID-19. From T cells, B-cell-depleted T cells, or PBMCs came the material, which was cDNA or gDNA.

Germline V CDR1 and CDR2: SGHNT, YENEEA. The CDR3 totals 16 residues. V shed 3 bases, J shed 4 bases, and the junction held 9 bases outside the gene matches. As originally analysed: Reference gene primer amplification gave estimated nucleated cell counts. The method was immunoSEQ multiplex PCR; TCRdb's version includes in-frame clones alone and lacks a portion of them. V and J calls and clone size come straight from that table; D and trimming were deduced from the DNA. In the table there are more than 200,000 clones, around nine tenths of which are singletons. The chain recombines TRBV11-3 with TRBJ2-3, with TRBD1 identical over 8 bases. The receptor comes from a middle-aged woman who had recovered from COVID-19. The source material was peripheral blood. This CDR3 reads CASSFDGQGIPDTQYF. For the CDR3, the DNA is TGTGCCAGCAGCTTTGATGGACAGGGAATACCAGATACGCAGTATTTT. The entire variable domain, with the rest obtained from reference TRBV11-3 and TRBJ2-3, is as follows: EAGVVQSPRYKIIEKKQPVAFWCNPISGHNTLYWYLQNLGQGPELLIRYENEEAVDDSQLPKDRFSAERLKGVDSTLKIQPAELGDSAVYLCASSFDGQGIPDTQYFGPGTRLTVL.